This T cell receptor beta chain was retrieved from a study of tissue T cells after allogeneic stem cell transplantation. CDR3 sequences, V/J genes, frequencies and template counts came from survey-depth TCRbeta sequencing. Measured with immunoSEQ multiplex PCR; TCRdb has only the in-frame clones, and not every one. The sample lists some 22,000 clones; around 77% were seen once. V was cut by 0 bases and J by 4 bases, with 6 bases left in between. The CDR3 runs to 13 residues. CDR1 NNHDY and CDR2 SYVADS come from the germline V gene. General study findings and limits: In patients and mice, blood and spleen missed much of tissue repertoire. Limitations included a small, clinically heterogeneous cohort and limited sampling depth. The study did not identify alloreactive or antigen-specific tissue TCRs, and some clones might be persisting host cells.

Only one count was recorded for this clone. Its cognate antigen is unknown. The genes and germline here are from mouse. The read is 1 residue too short to cover the CDR3 end, so that end is filled in from the germline J gene. Sequenced input: spleen. This chain joins TRBV13-3 and TRBJ2-5; TRBD1 is a possible D gene (5 bases). The sequence was collected from a female BALB/c mouse in good health. Strain haplotype at MHC: H2-d. Incomplete CDR3 DNA: TGTGCCAGCAGTGATGGAGGGGAAGACACCCAGTAC. Translating it yields CASSDGGEDTQY. The full CDR3 protein is CASSDGGEDTQYF.